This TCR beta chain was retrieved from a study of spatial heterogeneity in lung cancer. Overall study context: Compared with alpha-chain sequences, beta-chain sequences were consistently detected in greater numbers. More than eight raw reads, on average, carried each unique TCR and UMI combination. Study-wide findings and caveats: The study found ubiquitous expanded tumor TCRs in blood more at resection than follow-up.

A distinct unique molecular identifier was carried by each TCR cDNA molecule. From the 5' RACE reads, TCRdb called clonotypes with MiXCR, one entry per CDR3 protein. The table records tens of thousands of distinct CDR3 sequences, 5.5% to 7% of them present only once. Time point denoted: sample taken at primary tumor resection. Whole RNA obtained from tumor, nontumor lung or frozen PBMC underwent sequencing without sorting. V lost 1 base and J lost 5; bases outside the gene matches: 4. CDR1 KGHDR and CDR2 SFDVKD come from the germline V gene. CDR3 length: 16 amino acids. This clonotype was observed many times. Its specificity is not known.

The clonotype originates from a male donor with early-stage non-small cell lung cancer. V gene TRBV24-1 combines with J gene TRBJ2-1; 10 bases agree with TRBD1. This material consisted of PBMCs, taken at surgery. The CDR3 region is CATSDFMTGGHNEQFF. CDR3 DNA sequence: TGTGCCACCAGTGATTTTATGACAGGGGGCCACAATGAGCAGTTCTTC.